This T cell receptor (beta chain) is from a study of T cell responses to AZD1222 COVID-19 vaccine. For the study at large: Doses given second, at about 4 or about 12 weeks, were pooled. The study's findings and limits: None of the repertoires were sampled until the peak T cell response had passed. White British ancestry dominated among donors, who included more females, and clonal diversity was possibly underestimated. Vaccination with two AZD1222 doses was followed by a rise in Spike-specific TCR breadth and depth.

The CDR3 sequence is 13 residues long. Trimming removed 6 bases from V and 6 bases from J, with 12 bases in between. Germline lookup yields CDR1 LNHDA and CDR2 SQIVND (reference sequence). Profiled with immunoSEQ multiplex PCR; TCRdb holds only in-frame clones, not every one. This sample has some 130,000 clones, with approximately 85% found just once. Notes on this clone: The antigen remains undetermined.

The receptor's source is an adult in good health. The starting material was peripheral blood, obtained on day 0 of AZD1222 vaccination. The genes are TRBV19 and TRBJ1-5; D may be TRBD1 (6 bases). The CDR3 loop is CASSPQGFQPQHF. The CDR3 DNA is TGTGCCAGTAGCCCGCAGGGGTTTCAGCCCCAGCATTTT.